The TCR beta chain under discussion was sequenced for a study of technical replicates of blood from a handful of donors. Libraries were prepared by immunoSEQ multiplex PCR; TCRdb keeps only in-frame clonotypes and omits some of them. This sample has fewer than 85,000 clones, with around nine tenths found just once. The clonotype was recovered from a human donor in good health. The sequencing input was T cells isolated from PBMCs.

The CDR3 loop is CASRTEGQGKGYTF. CDR3 DNA sequence: TGTGCCAGCAGAACCGAGGGACAGGGTAAAGGCTACACCTTC. The gene calls are TRBV27 and TRBJ1-2, with 9 nucleotides matching TRBD1. CDR1 is MNHEY, CDR2 SMNVEV, per germline (reference sequence). The CDR3 loop spans 14 amino acids. After removal of 6 bases from V and 8 bases from J, the junction contained 10 bases not matched to a gene.